This T cell receptor beta chain was recovered during a study of blood T cell repertoires in COVID-19. Across the study: Donors in the United States, Italy and Spain gave samples during acute or convalescent COVID-19. PBMCs, B-cell-depleted T cells, or T cells provided the cDNA or gDNA that made up the material.

Authors' methods: Cell counts per sample came from amplifying reference gene primers. TCRdb's copy holds only in-frame clones and misses some; the assay was immunoSEQ multiplex PCR. Clone size and the V and J calls come from that table; the DNA yielded D and trimming. The data contain around 210,000 clones, roughly 85% of them singletons. Patients from Seattle were sampled longitudinally, starting during active infection. Germline loops: CDR1 SNHLY, CDR2 FYNNEI. V lost 8 bases and J lost 4, with 12 bases in between. The CDR3 has 13 residues. Material: peripheral blood. The rearrangement joins TRBV2 to TRBJ1-5; D may be TRBD1 (5 bases). The clonotype was recovered from a man between 45 and 60 years old with COVID-19, enrolled during active disease. CDR3 loop: CASWLGGNQPQHF. In nucleotides, the CDR3 is TGTGCCAGCTGGCTGGGGGGAAATCAGCCCCAGCATTTT.